Listed here are 8 T cell receptor beta chains from one sample, sequenced in a study of persistence of HIV-infected CD4 T cells. Antigens of these TCRs are unknown. Cells were stimulated with overlapping HIV-1 Gag 15-mer peptides. CD40L-negative CD69-negative CD45RO-high memory CD4+ T cells were sorted as populations depleted of antigen-responding cells. The libraries were made with immunoSEQ version 4 in survey mode. Clones were read by immunoSEQ multiplex PCR, and TCRdb kept only the in-frame ones, dropping some. The sample has approximately 32,000 clones, roughly four fifths seen once; the top ten hold about a sixth. The source was CD4+ T cells sorted from PBMCs after roughly 18-hour stimulation, collected from a patient who received antiretroviral therapy. The receptors were gathered from an adult woman with HIV who was CMV-seropositive.

The chain combines TRBV9 with TRBJ1-4; possible D gene TRBD1, 5 bases. The V end lost 1 base, the J end lost 3 bases, and 7 bases lay between the germline ends. The CDR3 length is 14 residues. The germline gives CDR1 SGDLS, CDR2 YYNGEE. The CDR3 protein is CASSVQGANEKLFF. The CDR3 coding sequence is TGTGCCAGCAGCGTACAGGGCGCTAATGAAAAACTGTTTTTT.

The V call is TRBV2, the J call TRBJ1-6; D might be TRBD1 (6 bases). CDR3 length equals 13 residues. Per germline, CDR1 SNHLY and CDR2 FYNNEI. V was cut by 6 bases and J by 4 bases, with 7 bases left in between. This CDR3 reads CASSGQYNSPLHF. The CDR3 region has the DNA TGTGCCAGCAGCGGACAGTATAATTCACCCCTCCACTTT.

A single count supports this clone. V usage is TRBV28 and J usage is TRBJ1-4; no definite D call. Germline CDR1 is MDHEN and CDR2 is SYDVKM. The CDR3 sequence is 15 residues long. Trimming took off 5 bases at V and 4 bases at J, with 14 bases between the two ends. The CDR3 here is CASSGEGLGNEKLFF. CDR3 nucleotides: TGTGCCAGCAGTGGCGAGGGCCTTGGTAATGAAAAACTGTTTTTT.

The rearrangement joins TRBV5-4 to TRBJ2-7; the match to TRBD1 covers 9 bases. Losses at the gene ends were 4 bases for V and 5 bases for J; bases not matched to a gene: 10. Germline CDR1 and CDR2: SGHNT and YYREEE (reference sequence). The CDR3 contains 15 residues. The CDR3 DNA reads as TGTGCCAGCAGCCCAAGACAGGGGGTGATCGACGAGCAGTACTTC. The encoded protein is CASSPRQGVIDEQYF.

Only a few counts were recorded for this clone. V is TRBV7-8 and J is TRBJ1-5; no clear D. The V and J ends lost 5 bases and 4 bases respectively, with 6 bases between them. The CDR3 runs to 12 residues. The germline gives CDR1 SGHVS, CDR2 FQNEAQ. The DNA for the CDR3 is TGTGCCAGCAGCCCGCCAAATCAGCCCCAGCATTTT. Translation gives CASSPPNQPQHF.

This chain joins TRBV7-2 and TRBJ2-5, with TRBD2 as a possible D gene (5 bases). Trimming cost V 1 base and J 3 bases, with 12 bases left between them. The CDR3 spans 15 residues. CDR1 and CDR2 (germline): SGHTA, FQGNSA. The CDR3 region is CASSLGGNEKETQYF. The CDR3 bases are TGTGCCAGCAGCTTAGGAGGGAACGAGAAAGAGACCCAGTACTTC.

DNA of the CDR3: TGTGCCAGCACCCCAGGGGGGCAGACTAACTATGGCTACACCTTC. It yields the protein CASTPGGQTNYGYTF. V and J are TRBV7-9 and TRBJ1-2, with 7 nucleotides matching TRBD1. The V gene's germline CDR1 is SEHNR and CDR2 FQNEAQ (reference sequence). V gave up 7 bases and J gave up 0 bases; unmatched junction bases: 8. The CDR3 runs to 15 residues.

This chain links TRBV2 with TRBJ2-5, with 12 bases lining up with TRBD2. The V gene end was trimmed by 7 bases and the J gene end by 5 bases; junction bases not matched to a gene: 8. The germline V gene encodes CDR1 SNHLY and CDR2 FYNNEI. This CDR3 comprises 15 residues. The CDR3 region is CASNLAGGPGETQYF. The CDR3 coding sequence is TGTGCCAGCAATCTAGCGGGAGGGCCGGGGGAGACCCAGTACTTC.